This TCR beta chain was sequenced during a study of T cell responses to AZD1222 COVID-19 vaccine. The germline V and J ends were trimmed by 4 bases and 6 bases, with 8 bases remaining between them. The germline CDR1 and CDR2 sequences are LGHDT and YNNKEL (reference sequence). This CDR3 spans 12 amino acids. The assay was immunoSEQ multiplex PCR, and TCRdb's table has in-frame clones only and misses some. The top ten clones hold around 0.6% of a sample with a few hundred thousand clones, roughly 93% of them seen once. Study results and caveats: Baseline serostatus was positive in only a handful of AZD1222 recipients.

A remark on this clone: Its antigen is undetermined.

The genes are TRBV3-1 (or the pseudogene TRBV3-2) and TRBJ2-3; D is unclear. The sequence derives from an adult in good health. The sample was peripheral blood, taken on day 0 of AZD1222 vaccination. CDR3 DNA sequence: TGTGCCAGCAGCCCCACTAAGGATACGCAGTATTTT. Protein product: CASSPTKDTQYF.